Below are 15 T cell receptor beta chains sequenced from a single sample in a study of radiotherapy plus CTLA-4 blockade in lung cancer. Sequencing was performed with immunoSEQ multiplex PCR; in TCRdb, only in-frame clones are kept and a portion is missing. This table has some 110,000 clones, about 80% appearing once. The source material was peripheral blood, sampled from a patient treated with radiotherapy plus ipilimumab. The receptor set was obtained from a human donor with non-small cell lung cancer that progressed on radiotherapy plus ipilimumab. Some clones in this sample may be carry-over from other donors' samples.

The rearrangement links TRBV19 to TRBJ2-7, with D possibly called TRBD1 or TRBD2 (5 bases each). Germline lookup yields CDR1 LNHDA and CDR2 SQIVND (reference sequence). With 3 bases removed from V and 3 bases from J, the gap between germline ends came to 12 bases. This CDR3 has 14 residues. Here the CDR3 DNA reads TGTGCCAGTAGTATCAGGGACGGCCACTACGAGCAGTACTTC. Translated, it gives CASSIRDGHYEQYF.

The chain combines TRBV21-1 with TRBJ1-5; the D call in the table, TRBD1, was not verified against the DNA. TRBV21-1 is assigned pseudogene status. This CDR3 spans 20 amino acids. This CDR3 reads CASSRSPRDRPIYSNQPQHF. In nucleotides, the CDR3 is TGTGCCAGCAGCAGAAGCCCCCGGGACAGGCCTATCTATAGCAATCAGCCCCAGCATTTT.

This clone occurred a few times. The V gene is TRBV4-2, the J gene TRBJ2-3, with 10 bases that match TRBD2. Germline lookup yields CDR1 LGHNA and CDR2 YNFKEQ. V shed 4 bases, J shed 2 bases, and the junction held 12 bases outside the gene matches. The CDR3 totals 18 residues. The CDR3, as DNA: TGTGCCAGCAGCCCGCGGACTAGCGGAGGGATGGACACAGATACGCAGTATTTT. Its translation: CASSPRTSGGMDTDTQYF.

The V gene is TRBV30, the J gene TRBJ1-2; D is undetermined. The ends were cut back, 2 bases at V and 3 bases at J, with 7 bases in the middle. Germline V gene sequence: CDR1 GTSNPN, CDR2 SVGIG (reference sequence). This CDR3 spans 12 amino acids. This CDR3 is CAWSPSYYGYTF. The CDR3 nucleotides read TGTGCCTGGAGTCCCTCTTACTATGGCTACACCTTC.

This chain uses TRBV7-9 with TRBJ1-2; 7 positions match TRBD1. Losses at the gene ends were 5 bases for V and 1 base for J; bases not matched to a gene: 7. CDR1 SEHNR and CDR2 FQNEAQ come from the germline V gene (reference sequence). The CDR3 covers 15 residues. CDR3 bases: TGTGCCAGCAGCATCCCCGGGACAGTTAACTATGGCTACACCTTC. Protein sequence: CASSIPGTVNYGYTF.

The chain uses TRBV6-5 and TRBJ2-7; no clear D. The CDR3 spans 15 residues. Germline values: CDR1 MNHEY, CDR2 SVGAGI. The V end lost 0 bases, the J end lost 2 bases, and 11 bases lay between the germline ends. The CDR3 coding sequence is TGTGCCAGCAGTTACTCGGTAGAAAAAACCTACGAGCAGTACTTC. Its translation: CASSYSVEKTYEQYF.

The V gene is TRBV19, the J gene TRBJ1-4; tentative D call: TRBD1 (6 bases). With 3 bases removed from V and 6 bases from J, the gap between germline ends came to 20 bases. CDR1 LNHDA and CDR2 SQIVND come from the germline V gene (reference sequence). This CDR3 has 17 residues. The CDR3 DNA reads TGTGCCAGTAGTATCCTGATACAGGGAGGGATGTATGAAAAACTGTTTTTT. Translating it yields CASSILIQGGMYEKLFF.

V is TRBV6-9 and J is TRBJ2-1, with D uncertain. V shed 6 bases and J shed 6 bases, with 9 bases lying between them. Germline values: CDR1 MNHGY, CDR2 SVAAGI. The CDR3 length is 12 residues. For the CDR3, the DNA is TGTGCCAGCAGCCCAATCCTCAATGAGCAGTTCTTC. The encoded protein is CASSPILNEQFF.

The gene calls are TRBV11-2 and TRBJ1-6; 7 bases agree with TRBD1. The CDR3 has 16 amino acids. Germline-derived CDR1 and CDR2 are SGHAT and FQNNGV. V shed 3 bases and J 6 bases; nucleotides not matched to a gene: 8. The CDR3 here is CASSLGQSLRNSPLHF. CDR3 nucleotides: TGTGCCAGCAGCTTGGGACAGTCTCTGCGTAATTCACCCCTCCACTTT.

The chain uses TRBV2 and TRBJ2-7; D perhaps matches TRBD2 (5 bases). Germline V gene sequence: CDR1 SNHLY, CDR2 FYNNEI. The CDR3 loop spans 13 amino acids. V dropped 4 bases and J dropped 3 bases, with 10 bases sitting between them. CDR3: CASSGYSDYEQYF. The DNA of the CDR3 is TGTGCCAGCAGTGGGTATAGCGACTACGAGCAGTACTTC.

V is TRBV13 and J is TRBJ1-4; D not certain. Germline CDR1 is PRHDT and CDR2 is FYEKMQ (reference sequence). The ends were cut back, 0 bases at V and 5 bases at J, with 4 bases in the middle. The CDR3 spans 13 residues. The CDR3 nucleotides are TGTGCCAGCAGCTTAGGAGGCAATGAAAAACTGTTTTTT. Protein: CASSLGGNEKLFF. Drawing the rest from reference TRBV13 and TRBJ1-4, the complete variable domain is AAGVIQSPRHLIKEKRETATLKCYPIPRHDTVYWYQQGPGQDPQFLISFYEKMQSDKGSIPDRFSAQQFSDYHSELNMSSLELGDSALYFCASSLGGNEKLFFGSGTQLSVL.

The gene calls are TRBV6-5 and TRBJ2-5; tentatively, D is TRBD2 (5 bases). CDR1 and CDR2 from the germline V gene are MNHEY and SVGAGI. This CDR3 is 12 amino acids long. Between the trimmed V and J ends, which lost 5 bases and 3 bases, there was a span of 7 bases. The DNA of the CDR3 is TGTGCCAGCAGTGAAGCGGAAGAGACCCAGTACTTC. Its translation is CASSEAEETQYF.

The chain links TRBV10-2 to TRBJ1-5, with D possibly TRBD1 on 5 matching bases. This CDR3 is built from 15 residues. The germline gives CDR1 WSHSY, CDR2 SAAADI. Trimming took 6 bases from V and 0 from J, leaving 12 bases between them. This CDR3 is CASRTGVGSNQPQHF. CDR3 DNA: TGCGCCAGCAGAACGGGGGTCGGTAGCAATCAGCCCCAGCATTTT.

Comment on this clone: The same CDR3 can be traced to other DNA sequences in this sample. The CDR3 sequence is CASSYDPNQPQHF. CDR3 DNA sequence: TGTGCCAGCAGTTATGATCCCAATCAGCCCCAGCATTTT. This chain links TRBV6-5 with TRBJ1-5; no clear D. The V gene lost 3 bases and the J gene lost 3 bases, with 6 bases spanning the gap. The CDR3 runs 13 residues. Per the germline V gene, CDR1 is MNHEY and CDR2 is SVGAGI.

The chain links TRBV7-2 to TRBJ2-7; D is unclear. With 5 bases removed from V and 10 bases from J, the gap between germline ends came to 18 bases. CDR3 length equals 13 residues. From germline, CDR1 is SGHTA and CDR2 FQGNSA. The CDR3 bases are TGTGCCAGCAGCAAATCCCTAGGAGAAATACAGTACTTC. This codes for CASSKSLGEIQYF.